This TCR beta chain was observed in a study of T cells after yellow fever vaccination. This clonotype was detected a few times. Its antigen is currently unknown. Points from the study as a whole: Researchers report a weaker secondary response that nonetheless peaked faster, day 5 versus 15.

The V gene's germline CDR1 is ENHRY and CDR2 SYGVKD. The CDR3 is made up of 14 amino acids. Trimming cost V 7 bases and J 5 bases, with 17 bases left between them. TCRdb processed the 5' RACE reads anew with MiXCR; each CDR3 protein has one entry. The data contain nearly 550,000 distinct CDR3 sequences, 15% to 20% of them seen just once; the ten biggest clones take up approximately 14%. The chain uses TRBV10-3 and TRBJ1-2, with D hard to call. The source is a man aged 25-45 years who received the YFV17D yellow fever vaccine. Sequenced material: PBMCs, taken 15 days after the yellow fever booster vaccination. The CDR3 DNA follows: TGTGCCATCAATCCGGGTCTCAATATTTATGGCTACACCTTC. Protein product: CAINPGLNIYGYTF.